The 14 T cell receptor beta chains listed next were all sequenced from one sample in a study of T cell repertoires in cytomegalovirus infection. TCRdb fed the reads into MiXCR, producing one record per CDR3 protein. The table has around 900,000 distinct CDR3 sequences, less than 40% seen once. No antigen has been identified for these receptors. The source material was cultured CD8+ T cells from PBMCs, sampled from culture after CMV antigen stimulation. The receptors originated from a human donor in good health (CMV status not recorded). Some clones in this sample may be carry-over from other donors' samples.

This clonotype was recorded a few times. The gene calls are TRBV12-3 or TRBV12-4 and TRBJ2-5, with 7 bases fitting TRBD1. The CDR3 has 14 residues. Trimming at V came to 3 bases and at J to 4 bases, leaving 5 bases not matched to a gene. Here the CDR3 DNA reads TGTGCCAGCAGTTTTGAGGCAGGGGGAGAGACCCAGTACTTC. It encodes CASSFEAGGETQYF.

This clonotype was detected only a few times. J is TRBJ1-6 and V is TRBV10-2, with unresolved D. Germline V gene sequence: CDR1 WSHSY, CDR2 SAAADI. Trimming shortened V by 3 bases and J by 6 bases, and 12 bases separated the two germline ends. The CDR3 contains 15 residues. The CDR3 region has the DNA TGCGCCAGCAGTGATGAGGGATCCCCTAATTCACCCCTCCACTTT. Its protein is CASSDEGSPNSPLHF.

V gene TRBV6-1 combines with J gene TRBJ1-5, with D perhaps TRBD1 (5 bases). Per germline, CDR1 MNHNS and CDR2 SASEGT. Trimming shortened V by 5 bases and J by 3 bases, and 14 bases separated the two germline ends. The CDR3 totals 15 residues. The CDR3 DNA reads TGTGCCAGCAGTACCGTCGGGGCAGTCAATCAGCCCCAGCATTTT. Amino acids: CASSTVGAVNQPQHF.

This clonotype has only a few counts. The rearrangement links TRBV9 to TRBJ1-2; 8 bases map to TRBD1. CDR1 and CDR2 from the germline V gene are SGDLS and YYNGEE. The CDR3 has 17 residues. V lost 5 bases and J lost 2; bases outside the gene matches: 14. CDR3 sequence (DNA): TGTGCCAGCAGAGGGGGGAGACAGGGGTCCACAAACTATGGCTACACCTTC. This codes for CASRGGRQGSTNYGYTF.

This clonotype was counted ten times or more. The rearrangement joins TRBV12-3 or TRBV12-4 to TRBJ2-3; 8 positions agree with TRBD1. Trimming cost V 5 bases and J 5 bases; bases outside gene matches: 9. This CDR3 contains 15 residues. CDR3 DNA sequence: TGTGCCAGCAGTCCAAGGACAGGGAGGAGAGATACGCAGTATTTT. Its protein is CASSPRTGRRDTQYF.

The chain carries TRBV5-6 and TRBJ2-5, with D possibly TRBD2 on 7 matching bases. Germline V CDR1 and CDR2: SGHDT, YYEEEE. Trimming pared 2 bases from V and 4 bases from J, leaving 15 bases between. This CDR3 has 15 residues. The chain's CDR3 is CASSFEGGGLETQYF. DNA of the CDR3: TGTGCCAGCAGCTTTGAGGGGGGGGGATTAGAGACCCAGTACTTC.

This clonotype has more than one count but fewer than ten. The chain uses TRBV7-9 and TRBJ2-7, with D possibly matching TRBD1 (6 bases). CDR1 and CDR2 from the germline V gene are SEHNR and FQNEAQ (reference sequence). V shed 0 bases and J shed 4 bases, with 10 bases lying between them. The CDR3 runs to 14 residues. As DNA, the CDR3 is TGTGCCAGCAGCTTAGCTGGACAGCCTTACGAGCAGTACTTC. Its protein product is CASSLAGQPYEQYF.

The gene calls are TRBV7-6 and TRBJ2-2; TRBD2 agrees at 14 bases. V lost 5 bases and J lost 4; bases outside the gene matches: 6. The CDR3 is made up of 17 amino acids. The V gene's germline CDR1 is SGHVS and CDR2 FNYEAQ. In DNA form, the CDR3 reads TGTGCCAGCAGCCCGACTAGCGGGGGGGCGTTCACCGGGGAGCTGTTTTTT. Translating it yields CASSPTSGGAFTGELFF.

This clonotype occurred once. The V gene is TRBV4-3, the J gene TRBJ2-2, with D perhaps matching TRBD1 or TRBD2 (6 bases each). The V gene's germline CDR1 is LGHNA and CDR2 YSLEER. V lost 4 bases, J lost 0 bases, and 15 bases lay in between. CDR3 length: 17 residues. The CDR3 reads CASSRGGIGANTGELFF. CDR3 DNA sequence: TGCGCCAGCAGCCGAGGGGGGATAGGCGCGAACACCGGGGAGCTGTTTTTT.

This clonotype was found once. This rearrangement joins TRBV2 to TRBJ1-2; D is possibly TRBD1 (5 bases). The CDR3 spans 12 residues. V was clipped by 8 bases and J by 2 bases, with 9 bases between them. Germline CDR1 and CDR2: SNHLY and FYNNEI. CDR3: CASLDKNYGYTF. CDR3 nucleotide sequence: TGTGCCAGCTTGGACAAGAACTATGGCTACACCTTC.

Many counts were recorded for this clonotype. The V call is TRBV12-3 or TRBV12-4, the J call TRBJ2-1, with unresolved D. This CDR3 spans 13 amino acids. V gave up 2 bases and J gave up 2 bases, with 4 bases separating them. The CDR3 reads CASSLLTYNEQFF. For the CDR3, the DNA is TGTGCCAGCAGTTTATTGACCTACAATGAGCAGTTCTTC.

V and J are TRBV4-1 and TRBJ2-1, with 8 bases that match TRBD2. Germline lookup yields CDR1 MGHRA and CDR2 YSYEKL. The CDR3 has 18 amino acids. Losses at the gene ends were 1 base for V and 4 bases for J; bases not matched to a gene: 12. The CDR3 nucleotides read TGCGCCAGCAGCCAAGTTTTGGCTAGCGGGTTGGAATACAATGAGCAGTTCTTC. Translation gives CASSQVLASGLEYNEQFF.

This clonotype was seen a few times. V gene TRBV12-3 or TRBV12-4 combines with J gene TRBJ2-2; perhaps TRBD2 as D (5 bases). The V end was cut by 5 bases, the J end by 7 bases, with 11 bases between. This CDR3 is built from 13 residues. The CDR3 bases are TGTGCCAGCAGTCCCAGCGGTCACGGGGAGCTGTTTTTT. The encoded protein is CASSPSGHGELFF.

The chain joins TRBV4-3 to TRBJ1-1; no reliable D call. Per germline, CDR1 LGHNA and CDR2 YSLEER. V was pared by 5 bases and J by 2 bases, with 15 bases between. This CDR3 comprises 15 residues. Here the CDR3 reads CASSSHISDNTEAFF. The CDR3 DNA reads as TGCGCCAGCAGCTCCCATATATCGGACAACACTGAAGCTTTCTTT.